Listed below are T cell receptor beta chains from one sample, sequenced in a study of cytomegalovirus exposure and HLA in healthy donors. Clones were sequenced by immunoSEQ multiplex PCR, and TCRdb holds only the in-frame ones, with some missing. Among about 100,000 clones listed, about four fifths were seen once. The sample consisted of PBMCs. Receptors originate from a female donor in good health and CMV-seropositive. Both conserved end residues are part of each CDR3. D genes are given only for firm matches. Clone size is not always given. Where it is, it says once, few, many or a class for expanded clones.

few	-	TRBV11-2	TRBJ2-1	CASKSGTEDDEQFF	TGTGCCAGCAAGAGCGGTACAGAAGACGATGAGCAGTTCTTC
once	-	TRBV27	TRBJ2-1	CASSPPAGSYNEQFF	TGTGCCAGCAGTCCCCCGGCGGGCTCCTACAATGAGCAGTTCTTC
-	-	TRBV4-1	TRBJ1-6	CASSQGEDRSPLHF	TGCGCCAGCAGCCAAGGGGAAGACAGGTCACCCCTCCACTTT
-	TRBD2	TRBV7-2	TRBJ2-3	CASSLAPSGGTDTQYF	TGTGCCAGCAGCTTAGCTCCTAGCGGTGGCACAGATACGCAGTATTTT
-	-	TRBV4-3	TRBJ1-5	CASSQDLGVYQPQHF	TGCGCCAGCAGCCAAGATTTAGGGGTCTATCAGCCCCAGCATTTT
-	-	TRBV5-1	TRBJ1-3	CASSLGGENTIYF	TGCGCCAGCAGCTTGGGAGGCGAAAACACCATATATTTT
-	-	TRBV4-1	TRBJ2-1	CASSQLSGNEQFF	TGCGCCAGCAGCCAGCTTAGCGGTAATGAGCAGTTCTTC
-	TRBD2	TRBV30	TRBJ2-7	CAWRHGGERYEQYF	TGTGCCTGGCGTCATGGGGGGGAGAGGTACGAGCAGTACTTC
-	TRBD2	TRBV6-1	TRBJ2-7	CASRPSGGHEQYF	TGTGCCAGCAGACCCTCGGGAGGGCACGAGCAGTACTTC
few	TRBD2	TRBV25-1	TRBJ2-5	CASSEAGTRRGETQYF	TGTGCCAGCAGTGAAGCCGGGACTAGGCGCGGGGAGACCCAGTACTTC
-	-	TRBV4-3	TRBJ2-3	CASSQDPGTDTQYF	TGCGCCAGCAGCCAAGATCCGGGCACAGATACGCAGTATTTT
few	-	TRBV2	TRBJ2-5	CASSLNRLETQYF	TGTGCCAGCAGTCTGAACCGGTTGGAGACCCAGTACTTC
few	TRBD1	TRBV18	TRBJ1-1	CASSLDRENEAFF	TGTGCCAGCTCACTGGACAGGGAGAATGAAGCTTTCTTT
-	-	TRBV15	TRBJ1-3	CATSRGIQGYSGNTIYF	TGTGCCACCAGCAGAGGGATCCAGGGGTATTCTGGAAACACCATATATTTT
-	-	TRBV19	TRBJ1-5	CASSIDTGRNQPQHF	TGTGCCAGTAGTATAGATACCGGGAGAAATCAGCCCCAGCATTTT
-	TRBD2	TRBV5-1	TRBJ2-1	CASSLGLGLAGNEQFF	TGCGCCAGCAGCTTGGGACTTGGGCTAGCGGGTAATGAGCAGTTCTTC
-	TRBD2	TRBV7-2	TRBJ2-5	CASSSQRGSETQYF	TGTGCCAGCAGCTCCCAGCGGGGGAGCGAGACCCAGTACTTC
-	-	TRBV19	TRBJ1-2	CASSYFYGYTF	TGTGCCAGTAGTTATTTCTATGGCTACACCTTC